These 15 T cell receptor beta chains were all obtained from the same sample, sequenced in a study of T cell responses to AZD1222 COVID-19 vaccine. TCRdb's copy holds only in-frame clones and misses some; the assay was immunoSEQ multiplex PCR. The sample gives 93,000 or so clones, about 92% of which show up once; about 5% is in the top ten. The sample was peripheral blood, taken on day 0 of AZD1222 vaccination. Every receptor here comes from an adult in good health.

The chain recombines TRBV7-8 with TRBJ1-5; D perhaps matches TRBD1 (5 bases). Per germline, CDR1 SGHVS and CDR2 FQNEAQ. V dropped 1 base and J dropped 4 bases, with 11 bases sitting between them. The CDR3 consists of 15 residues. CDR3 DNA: TGTGCCAGCAGCTTAGATGGGACCGCTAATCAGCCCCAGCATTTT. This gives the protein CASSLDGTANQPQHF.

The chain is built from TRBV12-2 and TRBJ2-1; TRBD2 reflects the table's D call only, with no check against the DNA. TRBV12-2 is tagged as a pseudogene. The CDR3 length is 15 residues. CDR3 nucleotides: TGTGCAAGTCGCTGCTCGCGCGGGGGGGCTTATTGGCAGTTCTTC. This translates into CASRCSRGGAYWQFF.

CDR3 sequence (DNA): TGTGCCAGCAGCCTAGGGACAGGGGATGAAGCTTTCTTT. Translation: CASSLGTGDEAFF. The chain joins TRBV7-9 to TRBJ1-1, with 10 nucleotides matching TRBD1. Germline assignment: CDR1 SEHNR and CDR2 FQNEAQ (reference sequence). The CDR3 has 13 amino acids. V gave up 5 bases and J gave up 7 bases; unmatched junction bases: 4.

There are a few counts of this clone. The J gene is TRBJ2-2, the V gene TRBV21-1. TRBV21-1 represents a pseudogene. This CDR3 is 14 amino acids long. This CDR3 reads CASSKAVTSGELFF. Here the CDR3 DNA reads TGTGCCAGCAGCAAAGCGGTTACGTCCGGGGAGCTGTTTTTT.

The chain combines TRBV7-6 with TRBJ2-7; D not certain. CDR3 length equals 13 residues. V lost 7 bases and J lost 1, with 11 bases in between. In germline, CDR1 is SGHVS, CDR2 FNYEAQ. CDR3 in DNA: TGTGCCAGCAAGAGTCCTTCGTCCTACGAGCAGTACTTC. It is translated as CASKSPSSYEQYF. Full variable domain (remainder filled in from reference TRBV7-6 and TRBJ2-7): GAGVSQSPRYKVTKRGQDVALRCDPISGHVSLYWYRQALGQGPEFLTYFNYEAQQDKSGLPNDRFSAERPEGSISTLTIQRTEQRDSAMYRCASKSPSSYEQYFGPGTRLTVT.

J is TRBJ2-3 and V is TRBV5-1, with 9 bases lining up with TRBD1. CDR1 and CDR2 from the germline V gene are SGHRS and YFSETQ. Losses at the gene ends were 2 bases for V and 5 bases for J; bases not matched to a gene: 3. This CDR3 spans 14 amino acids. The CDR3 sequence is CASSLGTGRDTQYF. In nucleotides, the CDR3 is TGCGCCAGCAGCTTAGGGACAGGGCGAGATACGCAGTATTTT.

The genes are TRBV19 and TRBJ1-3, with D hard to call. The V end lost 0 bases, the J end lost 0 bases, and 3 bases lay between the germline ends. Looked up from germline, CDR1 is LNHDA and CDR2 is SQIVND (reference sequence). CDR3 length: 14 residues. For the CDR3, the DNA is TGTGCCAGTAGTATAGATGACTCTGGAAACACCATATATTTT. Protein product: CASSIDDSGNTIYF.

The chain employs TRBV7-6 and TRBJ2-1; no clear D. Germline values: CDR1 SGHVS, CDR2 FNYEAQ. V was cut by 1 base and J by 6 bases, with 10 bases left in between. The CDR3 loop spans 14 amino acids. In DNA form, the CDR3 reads TGTGCCAGCAGCTTAGGGAAAGCCGGCAATGAGCAGTTCTTC. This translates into CASSLGKAGNEQFF.

The CDR3 region is CASLQDWETQYF. CDR3 coding DNA: TGTGCCAGCCTGCAGGACTGGGAGACCCAGTACTTC. V and J are TRBV6-5 and TRBJ2-5, with D maybe TRBD2 (5 bases). V was shortened by 8 bases and J by 5 bases, with 12 bases between the two germline ends. CDR3 length: 12 amino acids. Germline V gene sequence: CDR1 MNHEY, CDR2 SVGAGI.

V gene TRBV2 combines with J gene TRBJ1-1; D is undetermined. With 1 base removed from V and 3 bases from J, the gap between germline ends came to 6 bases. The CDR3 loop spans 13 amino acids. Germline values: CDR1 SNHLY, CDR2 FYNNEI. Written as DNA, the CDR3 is TGTGCCAGCAGTGAAGAGGTGGACACTGAAGCTTTCTTT. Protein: CASSEEVDTEAFF.

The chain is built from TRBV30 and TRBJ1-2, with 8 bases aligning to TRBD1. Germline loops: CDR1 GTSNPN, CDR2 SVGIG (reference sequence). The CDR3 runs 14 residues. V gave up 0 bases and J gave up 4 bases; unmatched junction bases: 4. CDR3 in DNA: TGTGCCTGGAGTGTGACAGGGGAATCCTATGGCTACACCTTC. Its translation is CAWSVTGESYGYTF.

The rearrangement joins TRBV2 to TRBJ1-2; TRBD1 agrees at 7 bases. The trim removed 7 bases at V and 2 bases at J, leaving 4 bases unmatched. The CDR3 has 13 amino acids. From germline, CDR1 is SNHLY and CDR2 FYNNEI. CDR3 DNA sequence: TGTGCCAGCACCGGGGGACAGAACTATGGCTACACCTTC. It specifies CASTGGQNYGYTF.

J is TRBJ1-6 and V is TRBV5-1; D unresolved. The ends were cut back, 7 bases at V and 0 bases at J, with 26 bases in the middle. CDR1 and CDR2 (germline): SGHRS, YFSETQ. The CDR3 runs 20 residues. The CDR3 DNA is TGCGCCAGCCCTGCGCCCGGGCCCCCGATGAAAAGCTCCTATAATTCACCCCTCCACTTT. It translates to CASPAPGPPMKSSYNSPLHF. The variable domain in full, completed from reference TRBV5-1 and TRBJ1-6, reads KAGVTQTPRYLIKTRGQQVTLSCSPISGHRSVSWYQQTPGQGLQFLFEYFSETQRNKGNFPGRFSGRQFSNSRSEMNVSTLELGDSALYLCASPAPGPPMKSSYNSPLHFGNGTRLTVT.

CDR3 nucleotide sequence: TGTGCCGCACGGCCCGGGACAGGGGGGTATGGCTACACCTTC. This translates into CAARPGTGGYGYTF. This chain links TRBV10-3 with TRBJ1-2, with TRBD1 identical over 11 bases. This CDR3 is 14 amino acids long. With V trimmed by 11 bases and J by 5 bases, 10 bases remained unmatched. In germline, CDR1 is ENHRY, CDR2 SYGVKD.

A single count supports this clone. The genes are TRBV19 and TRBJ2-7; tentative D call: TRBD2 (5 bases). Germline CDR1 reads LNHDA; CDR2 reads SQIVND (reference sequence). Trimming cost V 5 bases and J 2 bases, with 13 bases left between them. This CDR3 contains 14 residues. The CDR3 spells CASSSGLPTYEQYF. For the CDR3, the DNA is TGTGCCAGTAGTTCCGGACTGCCTACCTACGAGCAGTACTTC.